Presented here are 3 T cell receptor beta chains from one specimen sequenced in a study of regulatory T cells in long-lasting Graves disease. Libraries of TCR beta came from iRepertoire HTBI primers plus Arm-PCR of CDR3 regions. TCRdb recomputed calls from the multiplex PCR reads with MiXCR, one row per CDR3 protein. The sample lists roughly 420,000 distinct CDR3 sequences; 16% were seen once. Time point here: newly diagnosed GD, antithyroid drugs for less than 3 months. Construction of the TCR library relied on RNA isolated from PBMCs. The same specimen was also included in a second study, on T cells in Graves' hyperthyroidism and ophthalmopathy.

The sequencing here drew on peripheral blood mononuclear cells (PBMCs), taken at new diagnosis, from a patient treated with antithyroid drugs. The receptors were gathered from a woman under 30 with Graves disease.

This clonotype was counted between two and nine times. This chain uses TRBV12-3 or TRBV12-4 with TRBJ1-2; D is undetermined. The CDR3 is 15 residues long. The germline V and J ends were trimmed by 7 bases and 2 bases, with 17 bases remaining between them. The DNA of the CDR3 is TGTGCCAGCAATATTGCTCCGGGAACAAACTATGGCTACACCTTC. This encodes CASNIAPGTNYGYTF.

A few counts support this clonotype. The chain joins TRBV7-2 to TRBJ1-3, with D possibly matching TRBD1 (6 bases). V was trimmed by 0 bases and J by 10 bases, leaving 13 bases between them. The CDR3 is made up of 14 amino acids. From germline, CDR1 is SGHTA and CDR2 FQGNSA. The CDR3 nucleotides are TGTGCCAGCAGCTTAGCGCCAAAGGGGGAAACCATATATTTT. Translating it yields CASSLAPKGETIYF.

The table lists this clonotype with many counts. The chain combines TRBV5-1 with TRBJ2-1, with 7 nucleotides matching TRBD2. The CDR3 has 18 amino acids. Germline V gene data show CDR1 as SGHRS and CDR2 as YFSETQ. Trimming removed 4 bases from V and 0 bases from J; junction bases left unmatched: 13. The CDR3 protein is CASSPTLPSGSSYNEQFF. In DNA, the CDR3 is TGCGCCAGCAGCCCCACACTCCCTAGCGGAAGCTCCTACAATGAGCAGTTCTTC.